These T cell receptor beta chains were read from a single sample in a study of T cell responses to AZD1222 COVID-19 vaccine. TCRdb keeps only in-frame clones here, not all; method: immunoSEQ multiplex PCR. Of about 5,000 clones detected, around 91% appear once; the ten largest clones hold around 5.3%. This specimen was peripheral blood, taken 28 days after the second AZD1222 dose. These receptors all stem from an adult who received the AZD1222 COVID-19 vaccine. Both conserved end residues are part of each CDR3. D genes are given only for firm matches. A row's size may be missing; if present it is once, few, many or a size class.

d_call	j_call	clone_size	v_call	cdr3_aa	cdr3_nt
TRBD1	TRBJ1-1	NA	TRBV12-3/TRBV12-4	CATYRGNTEAFF	TGTGCCACCTACAGGGGTAACACTGAAGCTTTCTTT
NA	TRBJ1-6	NA	TRBV7-3	CASSFGEGFTLHF	TGTGCCAGCAGCTTTGGGGAGGGATTCACCCTCCACTTT
NA	TRBJ2-5	NA	TRBV19	CASSRGHQETQYF	TGTGCCAGTAGTAGGGGACACCAAGAGACCCAGTACTTC
NA	TRBJ1-5	NA	TRBV28	CASSLGQPQHF	TGTGCCAGCAGTTTAGGGCAGCCCCAGCATTTT
NA	TRBJ2-2	NA	TRBV5-6	CASSRGVTGELFF	TGTGCCAGCAGCCGGGGAGTTACCGGGGAGCTGTTTTTT
NA	TRBJ1-1	NA	TRBV15	CATSRDRTPNTEAFF	TGTGCCACCAGCAGAGACAGGACACCGAACACTGAAGCTTTCTTT
NA	TRBJ2-2	once	TRBV4-1	CASSQVGGSVAGELFF	TGCGCCAGCAGCCAAGTGGGGGGATCCGTCGCCGGGGAGCTGTTTTTT
TRBD1	TRBJ1-5	NA	TRBV27	CASSMGFGQVGFNQPQHF	TGTGCCAGCAGTATGGGGTTTGGACAGGTGGGGTTTAACCAGCCCCAGCATTTT
NA	TRBJ1-2	once	TRBV28	CASRAETRIYGYTF	TGTGCCAGCAGGGCGGAGACAAGGATATATGGCTACACCTTC
TRBD2	TRBJ2-1	NA	TRBV11-2	CASSRAPSGSPSYNEQFF	TGTGCCAGCAGCCGGGCGCCTAGCGGGAGTCCCTCCTACAATGAGCAGTTCTTC
NA	TRBJ1-1	once	TRBV10-3	CAIRTTGMTEAFF	TGTGCCATCAGGACAACAGGGATGACTGAAGCTTTCTTT
NA	TRBJ1-1	NA	TRBV9	CASSPTPGRMNTEAFF	TGTGCCAGCAGCCCGACCCCGGGGCGTATGAACACTGAAGCTTTCTTT
NA	TRBJ2-3	NA	TRBV29-1	CSVEDTPGALRGTQYF	TGCAGCGTTGAAGATACACCGGGGGCGCTCCGTGGTACGCAGTATTTT
NA	TRBJ1-2	once	TRBV28	CASSAWGRFNYGYTF	TGTGCCAGCAGCGCTTGGGGTCGATTTAACTATGGCTACACCTTC
TRBD1	TRBJ2-7	NA	TRBV5-6	CASSFRTGKVEQYF	TGTGCCAGCAGCTTTAGGACAGGGAAAGTCGAGCAGTACTTC
NA	TRBJ2-1	NA	TRBV2	CASRLGLGEQFF	TGTGCCAGCAGGCTGGGCCTTGGAGAGCAGTTCTTC
NA	TRBJ1-1	NA	TRBV19	CASRGGSEAFF	TGTGCCAGTAGGGGCGGATCCGAAGCTTTCTTT
NA	TRBJ2-1	NA	TRBV6-4	CASSRDASYNEQFF	TGTGCCAGCAGTCGGGACGCCTCCTACAATGAGCAGTTCTTC
TRBD2	TRBJ2-2	NA	TRBV9	CASRPELAGAGELFF	TGTGCCAGCAGGCCGGAGCTAGCGGGGGCCGGGGAGCTGTTTTTT
NA	TRBJ2-3	NA	TRBV6-6	CASRLVLGDTQYF	TGTGCCAGCAGGCTAGTTTTGGGGGATACGCAGTATTTT
NA	TRBJ1-3	NA	TRBV19	CATQATSGNTIYF	TGTGCCACGCAGGCAACCTCTGGAAACACCATATATTTT
NA	TRBJ1-5	NA	TRBV6-6	CASKRDQPQHF	TGTGCCAGCAAAAGGGATCAGCCCCAGCATTTT
TRBD1	TRBJ1-4	once	TRBV5-5	CASSFARGLTNEKLFF	TGTGCCAGCAGCTTCGCCAGGGGGCTAACTAATGAAAAACTGTTTTTT
TRBD1	TRBJ2-3	once	TRBV28	CASSPGQGNADTQYF	TGTGCCAGCAGTCCAGGACAGGGGAACGCAGATACGCAGTATTTT
TRBD2	TRBJ2-5	NA	TRBV4-1	CASSLRLAGYQETQYF	TGCGCCAGCAGCCTTCGACTAGCGGGTTACCAAGAGACCCAGTACTTC
NA	TRBJ1-5	NA	TRBV28	CASSLVGGDNQPQHF	TGTGCCAGCAGTTTAGTCGGGGGGGACAATCAGCCCCAGCATTTT
TRBD1	TRBJ1-5	NA	TRBV25-1	CASNRRQGANQPQHF	TGTGCCAGCAATCGACGACAGGGGGCCAATCAGCCCCAGCATTTT
NA	TRBJ2-3	NA	TRBV7-3	CASSLTQGGTDTQYF	TGTGCCAGCAGCCTTACACAGGGAGGAACAGATACGCAGTATTTT
NA	TRBJ2-7	NA	TRBV15	CATALRYRTPYEQYF	TGTGCCACCGCCCTCAGGTATAGGACTCCCTACGAGCAGTACTTC
NA	TRBJ2-5	NA	TRBV6-4	CASRTATQETQYF	TGTGCCAGCCGTACGGCTACTCAAGAGACCCAGTACTTC
TRBD1	TRBJ2-7	NA	TRBV19	CASSPGQDYEQYF	TGTGCCAGTAGTCCAGGACAGGACTACGAGCAGTACTTC
NA	TRBJ2-7	NA	TRBV18	CASSPGLSNYEQYF	TGTGCCAGCTCACCGGGCCTATCAAACTACGAGCAGTACTTC
NA	TRBJ2-1	NA	TRBV7-6	CASSFGQFYNEQFF	TGTGCCAGCAGCTTCGGACAGTTCTACAATGAGCAGTTCTTC
NA	TRBJ2-3	NA	TRBV9	CASSVGPGLYLTDTQYF	TGTGCCAGCAGCGTAGGTCCGGGTCTATATCTCACAGATACGCAGTATTTT
NA	TRBJ2-7	NA	TRBV7-9	CASSLDRWAYEQYF	TGTGCCAGCAGCTTAGACAGGTGGGCCTACGAGCAGTACTTC
NA	TRBJ1-1	NA	TRBV18	CASSPPQTEAFF	TGTGCCAGCTCACCACCGCAGACGGAAGCTTTCTTT
NA	TRBJ2-3	NA	TRBV7-7	CASSLDRTDTQYF	TGTGCCAGCAGCCTCGATCGCACAGATACGCAGTATTTT
NA	TRBJ2-7	NA	TRBV9	CASSVGRASYEQYF	TGTGCCAGCAGCGTAGGCAGGGCCTCCTACGAGCAGTACTTC
TRBD1	TRBJ1-5	NA	TRBV6-5	CASRTQGASNQPQHF	TGTGCCAGCAGAACACAGGGGGCGAGCAATCAGCCCCAGCATTTT
NA	TRBJ1-5	NA	TRBV19	CASSIEGPTFSNQPQHF	TGTGCCAGTAGTATAGAGGGCCCGACTTTTAGCAATCAGCCCCAGCATTTT
TRBD1	TRBJ1-5	few	TRBV7-2	CASSPQGLVQPQHF	TGTGCCAGCAGCCCACAGGGGCTAGTCCAGCCCCAGCATTTT
NA	TRBJ2-1	NA	TRBV28	CASGTANNEQFF	TGTGCCAGCGGGACGGCGAACAATGAGCAGTTCTTC
NA	TRBJ2-2	few	TRBV5-1	CASSLAAGSGELFF	TGCGCCAGCAGCTTGGCTGCGGGATCCGGGGAGCTGTTTTTT
TRBD2	TRBJ2-3	once	TRBV7-2	CASSLEATSGTDTQYF	TGTGCCAGCAGCTTAGAGGCGACTAGCGGCACAGATACGCAGTATTTT
NA	TRBJ2-3	NA	TRBV5-6	CASSLDTDTQYF	TGTGCCAGCAGCCTTGACACAGATACGCAGTATTTT
TRBD1	TRBJ1-2	NA	TRBV6-5	CASSYTGTESGYTF	TGTGCCAGCAGTTATACCGGGACAGAGAGTGGCTACACCTTC
NA	TRBJ1-4	NA	TRBV19	CASSIVAEPTNEKLFF	TGTGCCAGTAGTATAGTGGCAGAACCAACTAATGAAAAACTGTTTTTT